A selection of T cell receptor beta chains follows, all from one sample in a study of regulatory T cells in long-lasting Graves disease. MiXCR, applied by TCRdb to the multiplex PCR reads, yields one record per CDR3 protein. The sample consists of hundreds of thousands of distinct CDR3 sequences, roughly 15% of them appearing once. These records were also assigned to another study, of T cells in Graves' hyperthyroidism and ophthalmopathy.

Here the sequenced sample was peripheral blood mononuclear cells (PBMCs), taken at new diagnosis, from a patient treated with antithyroid drugs. The receptors derive from a woman aged 30 to 39 with Graves disease. CDR3s include the opening cysteine and the closing phenylalanine or tryptophan. Fields, in order: D gene, J gene, clone size, V gene, CDR3 DNA, CDR3 protein. A D gene is named only where the DNA matches it firmly. Clone sizes are given selectively: once, few, many, or a class where the clone is expanded.

>NA|TRBJ2-7|many|TRBV28
TGTGCCAGCAGCCTACCTCAGGCGGGAACCGAGCAGTACTTC
CASSLPQAGTEQYF
>NA|TRBJ1-2|many|TRBV27
TGTGCCAGCAGTTTAAGAAGGGGGACGTATGGCTACACCTTC
CASSLRRGTYGYTF
>NA|TRBJ2-7|many|TRBV11-2
TGTGCCAGCAGCGCGTCGGATCGCGTTCTGGTAGAGCAGTACTTC
CASSASDRVLVEQYF
>NA|TRBJ2-7|many|TRBV5-1
TGCGCCAGCAGCTTAGGGGGTTTAGCGCCCCCTTCCTACGAGCAGTACTTC
CASSLGGLAPPSYEQYF
>TRBD1|TRBJ1-1|NA|TRBV7-2
TGTGCCAGCAGCATTCGACAGGGACCGAACACTGAAGCTTTCTTT
CASSIRQGPNTEAFF
>TRBD1|TRBJ2-7|many|TRBV10-1
TGCGCCAGCAGTGAGAAGGGGACAGCCTACGAGCAGTACTTC
CASSEKGTAYEQYF
>NA|TRBJ2-7|many|TRBV4-1
TGCGCCAGCAGTGTTCTAGTGGGAGTACGGGAGCAGTACTTC
CASSVLVGVREQYF
>TRBD2|TRBJ2-1|many|TRBV5-1
TGCGCCAGCAGCCGGACTAGCGGCACTAACAATGAGCAGTTCTTC
CASSRTSGTNNEQFF
>TRBD1|TRBJ2-7|many|TRBV30
TGTGCCTGGAGCGAAACCGGGACAGGGGGGGGCGAGCAGTACTTC
CAWSETGTGGGEQYF
>TRBD2|TRBJ2-3|many|TRBV20-1
TGCAGTGCTAGCCGGACTAGCGGGAGTACAGATACGCAGTATTTT
CSASRTSGSTDTQYF
>NA|TRBJ2-7|NA|TRBV19
TGTGCCAGTAGTACCCTGGGAGGAACCTACGAGCAGTACTTC
CASSTLGGTYEQYF
>NA|TRBJ2-2|NA|TRBV2
TGTGCCAGCAGTGAAGAGACAGCGAACACCGGGGAGCTGTTTTTT
CASSEETANTGELFF
>NA|TRBJ2-3|NA|TRBV4-1
TGCGCCAGCAGCCAAGCCCCGGGACGGGGGTTAACAGATACGCAGTATTTT
CASSQAPGRGLTDTQYF
>NA|TRBJ2-7|few|TRBV29-1
TGCAGCGTTGAGACTAGGCCACTCGAGCAGTACTTC
CSVETRPLEQYF
>TRBD2|TRBJ2-3|few|TRBV6-1
TGTGCCAGCAAGGGACTAGCCGGCACAGATACGCAGTATTTT
CASKGLAGTDTQYF
>NA|TRBJ2-5|few|TRBV7-9
TGTGCCAGCGGGGGTTTAGACCAGTACTTC
CASGGLDQYF
>NA|TRBJ2-7|many|TRBV14
TGTGCCAGCAAGGGGGGACCTAGTGGACGGCAGTACTTC
CASKGGPSGRQYF
>TRBD2|TRBJ2-7|NA|TRBV11-2
TGTGCCAGCAGCCCCCCCTCTAGCGGGGTAACCTACGAGCAGTACTTC
CASSPPSSGVTYEQYF
>NA|TRBJ2-2|NA|TRBV9
TGTGCCAGCAGCGTAGTAGGAACCGGGGAGCTGTTTTTT
CASSVVGTGELFF
>NA|TRBJ1-1|many|TRBV18
TGTGCCAGCTCACCAAATACGGAAAACACTGAAGCTTTCTTT
CASSPNTENTEAFF
>NA|TRBJ2-1|NA|TRBV19
TGTGCCAGTAGGGGAAGGAAAAGATACAATGAGCAGTTCTTC
CASRGRKRYNEQFF
>NA|TRBJ1-1|many|TRBV12-3/TRBV12-4
TGTGCCAGCAGTAACTTGCGGCAGAAGAACACTGAAGCTTTCTTT
CASSNLRQKNTEAFF
>TRBD2|TRBJ2-3|many|TRBV6-5
TGTGCCAGCAGTTACCATGTAGCGGGAGGGCCATTGGATACGCAGTATTTT
CASSYHVAGGPLDTQYF
>NA|TRBJ1-1|few|TRBV29-1
TGCAGCGTTGTGGGGTTCCGAAGCACTGAAGCTTTCTTT
CSVVGFRSTEAFF
>NA|TRBJ1-4|few|TRBV13
TGTGCCAGCAGCGCCGGGGGGGGGGAAAAACTGTTTTTT
CASSAGGGEKLFF
>NA|TRBJ2-1|NA|TRBV7-9
TGTGCCAGCAGCTTAGGCGGAGCCTTTTACAATGAGCAGTTCTTC
CASSLGGAFYNEQFF
>NA|TRBJ2-1|many|TRBV7-9
TGTGCCAGCAACCCACCGGAGCACAATGAGCAGTTCTTC
CASNPPEHNEQFF
>NA|TRBJ1-2|many|TRBV20-1
TGCAGTGCTAGCAGGGGCTCTGACGGCTACACCTTC
CSASRGSDGYTF
>NA|TRBJ2-7|NA|TRBV6-2/TRBV6-3
TGTGCAACCAGGCGTAGGTCGGGGTCGGGGCTCGAGCAGTACTTC
CATRRRSGSGLEQYF
>NA|TRBJ2-7|many|TRBV11-2
TGTGCCAGCAGCTTAGATCTGGTCGGCGGCACCTACGAGCAGTACTTC
CASSLDLVGGTYEQYF
>TRBD1|TRBJ2-5|NA|TRBV30
TGTGCCTGGAGTGTACAGGGGTTGGAGACCCAGTACTTC
CAWSVQGLETQYF
>NA|TRBJ2-7|many|TRBV28
TGTGCCAGCAGGGATCCCTCTACAGGGGGGGACTACGAGCAGTACTTC
CASRDPSTGGDYEQYF
>NA|TRBJ1-5|many|TRBV30
TGTGCCTGGAGTCCCCAACGGAACAGTTATAGCAATCAGCCCCAGCATTTT
CAWSPQRNSYSNQPQHF
>NA|TRBJ2-3|many|TRBV11-2
TGTGCCAGCAGCTTAGAGGAGGGGACAAGAGATACGCAGTATTTT
CASSLEEGTRDTQYF
>NA|TRBJ1-2|many|TRBV7-2
TGTGCCAGCAGCTTAGCTTCCTTGGGCGCGGCGGGAGGCTACACCTTC
CASSLASLGAAGGYTF
>NA|TRBJ2-2|few|TRBV4-1
TGCGCCAGCAGCCAATTAGGAAACGGACACACCGGGGAGCTGTTTTTT
CASSQLGNGHTGELFF
>NA|TRBJ2-2|many|TRBV10-1
TGCGCCAGCAGTGAGGCCGGGGAGCTGTTTTTT
CASSEAGELFF
>NA|TRBJ2-7|many|TRBV2
TGTGCCAGCATCAAGGGGGGACTAAGCTACGAGCAGTACTTC
CASIKGGLSYEQYF
>NA|TRBJ2-5|NA|TRBV3-1
TGTGCCAGCAGCCAACCAGGGGCGCCCTTTGCACTCCAAGAGACCCAGTACTTC
CASSQPGAPFALQETQYF
>NA|TRBJ2-3|many|TRBV27
TGTGCCAGCAGTTACGGGAGTGAGGGCACAGATACGCAGTATTTT
CASSYGSEGTDTQYF
>TRBD2|TRBJ2-1|many|TRBV9
TGTGCCAGCAGCGTAGTCTCGACTAGCGGGAGTCGCAATGAGCAGTTCTTC
CASSVVSTSGSRNEQFF
>TRBD1|TRBJ1-1|few|TRBV4-1
TGCGCCAGCAGCCAGGACAGGGGGCTTGAGGAAGCTTTCTTT
CASSQDRGLEEAFF
>TRBD2|TRBJ2-7|many|TRBV19
TGTGCCAGTAGTATTGGGACTAGCGGGAGCTCCGAGCAGTACTTC
CASSIGTSGSSEQYF
>TRBD2|TRBJ2-7|once|TRBV27
TGTGCCAGCAGTTTACATTTAGGCGGGAGGGCCTACGGAGAGCAGTACTTC
CASSLHLGGRAYGEQYF
>TRBD1|TRBJ1-4|many|TRBV4-1
TGCGCCAGCAGCTCTCGGACAGGGAAACCTGAAAAACTGTTTTTT
CASSSRTGKPEKLFF
>TRBD2|TRBJ2-1|NA|TRBV28
TGTGCCAGCAGTTTAGGCACTAGCGGGAGAGGTGAGCAGTTCTTC
CASSLGTSGRGEQFF
>NA|TRBJ2-7|few|TRBV28
TGTGCCAGCAGTTTAAGTAGCGGTGGCCACGAGCAGTACTTC
CASSLSSGGHEQYF
>NA|TRBJ2-1|many|TRBV2
TGTGCCCTTATAAAGGGATACTCCTACAATGAGCAGTTCTTC
CALIKGYSYNEQFF
>TRBD1|TRBJ1-2|few|TRBV5-1
TGCGCCAGCAGCTCTTCAGGGGGCGATGCCGATTACTACACCTTC
CASSSSGGDADYYTF
>NA|TRBJ2-7|many|TRBV20-1
TGCAGTGCTAGAGATCGAAGGTTCACACATTCTTACGAGCAGTACTTC
CSARDRRFTHSYEQYF
>TRBD2|TRBJ2-5|many|TRBV28
TGTGCCAGCAGTTTATCGGGTGGGAGGGTAGAGACCCAGTACTTC
CASSLSGGRVETQYF
>NA|TRBJ2-3|NA|TRBV6-1
TGTGCCAGCAGCTCGCCCAGGGGGGCGGTCGAGGATACGCAGTATTTT
CASSSPRGAVEDTQYF
>TRBD2|TRBJ2-1|many|TRBV6-2/TRBV6-3
TGTGCCAGCAGGGAGCCGGGACTAGTCCTCAATGAGCAGTTCTTC
CASREPGLVLNEQFF
>TRBD1|TRBJ1-1|many|TRBV6-5
TGTGCCAGCAGTTATTATAACCCACAGGGGGCGACTCCAAACACTGAAGCTTTCTTT
CASSYYNPQGATPNTEAFF
>TRBD2|TRBJ2-1|NA|TRBV28
TGTGCCAGCAGGCTTAAACTAGCGGGAGTAGGGAATGAGCAGTTCTTC
CASRLKLAGVGNEQFF
>TRBD1|TRBJ2-2|NA|TRBV29-1
TGCAGCGTTGAACCAGGGGGCAACACCGGGGAGCCGTTTTTT
CSVEPGGNTGEPFF
>NA|TRBJ1-5|few|TRBV15
TGTGCCACCAGCAGAGATGGAGATCATGTGGGGAATCAGCCCCAGCATTTT
CATSRDGDHVGNQPQHF
>NA|TRBJ1-4|many|TRBV7-2
TGTGCCAGCAGCTTAGACACCGGGGGGGAAAAACTGTTTTTT
CASSLDTGGEKLFF
>NA|TRBJ1-2|many|TRBV30
TGTGCCTGTAGCGTTGGCTTTACTGGCGGCTACACCTTC
CACSVGFTGGYTF